The 28 T cell receptor beta chains presented below share a single source sample, sequenced in a study of CD8+ T cells in alopecia areata. Extraction and reverse transcription of RNA yielded cDNA as the sequencing template. The method was immunoSEQ multiplex PCR; TCRdb's version includes in-frame clones alone and lacks a portion of them. The top ten hold over 9.5% of the sample, which has 150,000 to 200,000 clones, about half seen once. Indicated treatment: oral pan-JAK inhibitor, 5-10 mg twice daily. Material: CD8+ T cells sorted from blood, obtained between weeks 51 and 54, from a patient treated with tofacitinib. These receptors all stem from a human donor with alopecia areata.

This clone was observed many times. This chain uses TRBV5-1 with TRBJ2-3; TRBD1 matches 7 bases. V shed 4 bases and J 5 bases; nucleotides not matched to a gene: 13. CDR3 length: 16 amino acids. Germline loops: CDR1 SGHRS, CDR2 YFSETQ. The CDR3 sequence: CASSLTPGTAGDTQYF. For the CDR3, the DNA is TGCGCCAGCAGCCTCACCCCCGGGACAGCCGGAGATACGCAGTATTTT.

This chain joins TRBV7-2 and TRBJ2-5; tentative D call: TRBD1 (6 bases). This CDR3 comprises 15 residues. Per the germline V gene, CDR1 is SGHTA and CDR2 is FQGNSA. With 4 bases removed from V and 1 base from J, the gap between germline ends came to 13 bases. The CDR3 bases are TGTGCCAGCAGCTCACAGGGAACCTCCCAAGAGACCCAGTACTTC. This gives the protein CASSSQGTSQETQYF.

The count of this clone is one. The V gene is TRBV2, the J gene TRBJ1-2; tentative D call: TRBD1 (6 bases). The CDR3 extends over 15 amino acids. The V end lost 4 bases, the J end lost 4 bases, and 16 bases lay between the germline ends. CDR1 and CDR2 from the germline V gene are SNHLY and FYNNEI. CDR3: CASSAAGEGLYGYTF. The CDR3 nucleotides read TGTGCCAGCAGTGCAGCAGGGGAGGGGCTCTATGGCTACACCTTC.

Remarks on this clone: In the same sample, other DNA sequences code for this CDR3. The chain is built from TRBV13 and TRBJ2-7, with no clear D. This CDR3 region has 13 residues. V lost 0 bases to trimming and J lost 4 bases, with 7 bases between them. Germline V gives CDR1 PRHDT, CDR2 FYEKMQ (reference sequence). The CDR3 nucleotides are TGTGCCAGCAGCTTAGGCCTGGGGTACGAGCAGTACTTC. Translated: CASSLGLGYEQYF.

The V call is TRBV6-6, the J call TRBJ2-1; TRBD2 is a possible D gene (6 bases). Germline values: CDR1 MNHNY, CDR2 SVGAGI (reference sequence). The CDR3 length is 14 residues. Trimming took off 0 bases at V and 10 bases at J, with 13 bases between the two ends. CDR3 sequence reads: CASSYSSGRGEQFF. CDR3 coding DNA: TGTGCCAGCAGTTACTCGAGCGGGCGGGGAGAGCAGTTCTTC.

The chain couples TRBV7-9 to TRBJ1-2, with TRBD1 as a possible D gene (5 bases). The CDR3 runs 13 residues. V shed 11 bases and J shed 4 bases, with 17 bases lying between them. Germline V gene sequence: CDR1 SEHNR, CDR2 FQNEAQ (reference sequence). CDR3 region: CAGRGSLSYGYTF. The CDR3 DNA reads as TGTGCCGGGCGGGGCAGCCTCTCCTATGGCTACACCTTC.

The chain recombines TRBV30 with TRBJ2-1; D may match TRBD1 or TRBD2 (5 bases each). This CDR3 comprises 15 residues. In germline, CDR1 is GTSNPN, CDR2 SVGIG (reference sequence). Trimming pared 0 bases from V and 2 bases from J, leaving 11 bases between. The CDR3 is CAWSVPRGPYNEQFF. CDR3 DNA: TGTGCCTGGAGTGTACCGAGGGGCCCCTACAATGAGCAGTTCTTC.

This clone occurred a few times. V is TRBV10-3 and J is TRBJ2-7; TRBD1 matches at 7 bases. Trimming at V came to 2 bases and at J to 1 base, leaving 2 bases not matched to a gene. CDR1 ENHRY and CDR2 SYGVKD come from the germline V gene. CDR3 length: 14 amino acids. For the CDR3, the DNA is TGTGCCATCAGTGAGCCGGGACAGTCCTACGAGCAGTACTTC. Translating gives CAISEPGQSYEQYF.

This clone was seen a few times. This sequence joins TRBV5-1 and TRBJ1-2; 8 nucleotides align to TRBD1. Germline loops: CDR1 SGHRS, CDR2 YFSETQ. The ends lost 0 bases at V and 8 bases at J; junction bases unmatched: 3. CDR3 length: 13 residues. The CDR3 sequence: CASSLARGQGYTF. The CDR3 nucleotides are TGCGCCAGCAGCTTGGCCAGGGGGCAAGGCTACACCTTC.

The chain is built from TRBV27 and TRBJ1-6, with D unclear. Germline V lookup: CDR1 MNHEY, CDR2 SMNVEV (reference sequence). There are 17 residues in the CDR3. V was cut by 2 bases and J by 10 bases, with 21 bases left in between. CDR3 sequence reads: CASSLRLRRPQGSPLHF. CDR3 bases: TGTGCCAGCAGTTTAAGGCTCAGGCGGCCTCAAGGGTCACCCCTCCACTTT.

The V and J genes are TRBV4-1 and TRBJ1-4; D unclear. The germline V gene encodes CDR1 MGHRA and CDR2 YSYEKL. The CDR3 covers 13 residues. V was cut by 2 bases and J by 12 bases, with 13 bases left in between. CDR3 DNA: TGCGCCAGCAGCCAACGGGAGTTCGGGGAACTGTTTTTT. Amino acids: CASSQREFGELFF.

J is TRBJ2-7 and V is TRBV6-5; tentative D call: TRBD2 (6 bases). V gave up 2 bases and J gave up 1 base, with 15 bases separating them. This CDR3 is built from 16 residues. CDR1 is MNHEY and CDR2 is SVGAGI in the germline V gene. This chain's CDR3 is CASSYRPGGVSYEQYF. The CDR3 bases are TGTGCCAGCAGTTACCGTCCGGGCGGGGTTTCCTACGAGCAGTACTTC.

Of note for this clone: A junction end diverges from the germline sequence, so it may reflect a read error. This chain uses TRBV7-7 with TRBJ2-2; D call uncertain. Germline values: CDR1 SSHAT, CDR2 FNYEAQ (reference sequence). CDR3 size: 12 residues. The CDR3 loop is CASSFGTGELFF. The CDR3 bases are TGTGCTAGCAGCTTTGGAACCGGGGAGCTGTTTTTT.

This chain connects TRBV7-8 to TRBJ1-5; 8 bases fit TRBD1. Trimming removed 1 base from V and 3 bases from J; junction bases left unmatched: 2. The length of the CDR3 is 15 residues. In germline, CDR1 is SGHVS, CDR2 FQNEAQ. The CDR3 DNA is TGTGCCAGCAGCTTAGGACAGGGGCTCAATCAGCCCCAGCATTTT. It yields the protein CASSLGQGLNQPQHF. Full variable domain (outside the CDR3, taken from reference TRBV7-8 and TRBJ1-5): GAGVSQSPRYKVAKRGQDVALRCDPISGHVSLFWYQQALGQGPEFLTYFQNEAQLDKSGLPSDRFFAERPEGSVSTLKIQRTQQEDSAVYLCASSLGQGLNQPQHFGDGTRLSIL.

The genes are TRBV30 and TRBJ1-1; maybe TRBD1 (5 bases). V was trimmed by 3 bases and J by 8 bases, leaving 10 bases between them. The germline CDR1 and CDR2 sequences are GTSNPN and SVGIG (reference sequence). The CDR3 runs to 11 residues. The CDR3 region is CAWRLPGEAFF. CDR3 in DNA: TGTGCCTGGAGGCTGCCAGGGGAAGCTTTCTTT.

The V gene is TRBV2, the J gene TRBJ2-1; 7 bases align to TRBD2. After removal of 6 bases from V and 0 bases from J, the junction contained 2 bases not matched to a gene. The V gene's germline CDR1 is SNHLY and CDR2 FYNNEI. The CDR3 is 14 amino acids. CDR3 protein: CASSRLASYNEQFF. The DNA of the CDR3 is TGTGCCAGCAGCCGACTAGCCTCCTACAATGAGCAGTTCTTC.

The rearrangement joins TRBV9 to TRBJ2-2, with D tentatively TRBD1 or TRBD2 (5 bases each). The CDR3 covers 15 residues. The germline V gene has CDR1 SGDLS and CDR2 YYNGEE. Trimming shortened V by 1 base and J by 4 bases, and 11 bases separated the two germline ends. The CDR3 protein is CASSVLGAGTGELFF. As DNA, the CDR3 is TGTGCCAGCAGCGTACTCGGGGCGGGCACCGGGGAGCTGTTTTTT.

This clone has just one count. One end of the junction fails to match germline, which may point to a read error. This chain connects TRBV7-8 to TRBJ2-2; D is uncertain. The CDR3 extends over 12 amino acids. Germline-derived CDR1 and CDR2 are SGHVS and FQNEAQ. Here the CDR3 reads CASSFNTRELFF. The CDR3 DNA reads as TGTGCCAGCAGCTTCAACACCAGGGAGCTGTTTTTT.

The V gene is TRBV5-6, the J gene TRBJ1-6; D is unclear. Germline lookup yields CDR1 SGHDT and CDR2 YYEEEE. Trimming removed 0 bases at V and 11 bases at J, with 12 bases between. This CDR3 spans 14 amino acids. The CDR3 nucleotides are TGTGCCAGCAGCTTGGGCCGAGGGAAGACACCCCTCCACTTT. It translates to CASSLGRGKTPLHF.

The V gene is TRBV11-1, the J gene TRBJ2-7, with TRBD1 matching over 8 bases. Germline V CDR1 and CDR2: SGHAT, FQDESV (reference sequence). The CDR3 is made up of 13 amino acids. V was clipped by 1 base and J by 9 bases; unmatched bases: 5. CDR3 region: CASSLGQGRRQYF. CDR3 in DNA: TGTGCCAGCAGCTTAGGACAGGGGAGAAGGCAGTACTTC.

The chain uses TRBV6-5 and TRBJ2-5, with D hard to call. V was clipped by 4 bases and J by 5 bases, with 8 bases between them. The CDR3 totals 12 residues. From germline, CDR1 is MNHEY and CDR2 SVGAGI. In DNA form, the CDR3 reads TGTGCCAGCAGTTCGTCTGGGGAGACCCAGTACTTC. Amino acid sequence: CASSSSGETQYF.

The rearrangement uses TRBV7-9 and TRBJ1-2; D is perhaps TRBD1 (5 bases). Between the trimmed V and J ends, which lost 5 bases and 6 bases, there was a span of 16 bases. Looked up from germline, CDR1 is SEHNR and CDR2 is FQNEAQ (reference sequence). The CDR3 covers 14 residues. CDR3 region: CASSSRDAWDGYTF. CDR3 coding DNA: TGTGCCAGCAGCAGCCGGGACGCCTGGGATGGCTACACCTTC.

This clone was counted between two and nine times. This chain uses TRBV6-1 with TRBJ1-5, with D uncertain. Looked up from germline, CDR1 is MNHNS and CDR2 is SASEGT. This CDR3 is built from 14 residues. The V gene lost 4 bases and the J gene lost 2 bases, with 9 bases spanning the gap. The chain's CDR3 is CASSVASGNQPQHF. CDR3 DNA sequence: TGTGCCAGCAGTGTGGCCTCTGGCAATCAGCCCCAGCATTTT.

CDR3 in amino acids: CASSYDQASGYTF. The CDR3 DNA reads as TGTGCCAGCAGCTATGATCAGGCTTCCGGCTACACCTTC. This chain joins TRBV5-6 and TRBJ1-2; unclear D gene. The V end lost 3 bases, the J end lost 8 bases, and 14 bases lay between the germline ends. Germline CDR1 and CDR2: SGHDT and YYEEEE. The CDR3 loop spans 13 amino acids.

V is TRBV5-4 and J is TRBJ1-1; D possibly corresponds to TRBD1 (5 bases). Per the germline V gene, CDR1 is SGHNT and CDR2 is YYREEE (reference sequence). This CDR3 contains 14 residues. V was pared by 1 base and J by 0 bases, with 7 bases between. This chain's CDR3 is CASSLSGMNTEAFF. In DNA, the CDR3 is TGTGCCAGCAGCTTGTCAGGGATGAACACTGAAGCTTTCTTT.

This chain uses TRBV5-4 with TRBJ1-6; 7 bases are shared with TRBD1. The CDR3 has 16 residues. J lost 12 bases, V lost 2 bases, and 14 bases had no gene match. The germline gives CDR1 SGHNT, CDR2 YYREEE (reference sequence). In nucleotides, the CDR3 is TGTGCCAGCAGCTTAGGGGACAGAGGCCGCCGTCAACCCCTCCACTTT. Residues: CASSLGDRGRRQPLHF.

V and J are TRBV4-1 and TRBJ1-6; maybe TRBD1 (6 bases). This CDR3 is built from 15 residues. The V and J ends lost 1 base and 9 bases respectively, with 13 bases between them. Germline V gene data show CDR1 as MGHRA and CDR2 as YSYEKL. This CDR3 reads CASSQGTGLVSPLHF. The CDR3 DNA reads as TGCGCCAGCAGCCAAGGAACAGGGCTGGTTTCACCCCTCCACTTT.

V usage is TRBV27 and J usage is TRBJ1-1, with D tentatively TRBD1 (5 bases). The CDR3 sequence is 14 residues long. V was cut by 5 bases and J by 0 bases, with 10 bases left in between. Per germline, CDR1 MNHEY and CDR2 SMNVEV (reference sequence). The CDR3 DNA is TGTGCCAGCAGTAAGCCAGGGATGAACACTGAAGCTTTCTTT. This codes for CASSKPGMNTEAFF.